The 9 T cell receptor beta chains reported below all come from one sample, sequenced in a study of blood T cell repertoires in COVID-19. The table came from immunoSEQ multiplex PCR; TCRdb's copy has only in-frame clones and leaves some out. The sample contains about 310,000 clones, 89% of which appear only once. Sample: PBMCs or T cells enriched from blood (not recorded which). All receptors come from a woman aged 40 to 50 who had recovered from COVID-19.

The chain links TRBV7-2 to TRBJ2-5, with a weak D call TRBD2 (7 bases). The germline V gene encodes CDR1 SGHTA and CDR2 FQGNSA. The CDR3 consists of 17 residues. Trimming removed 2 bases from V and 2 bases from J, with 18 bases in between. The CDR3: CASSLSGAGASQETQYF. DNA of the CDR3: TGTGCCAGCAGCTTAAGCGGGGCGGGGGCCTCTCAAGAGACCCAGTACTTC.

This chain links TRBV7-9 with TRBJ2-1; 12 positions match TRBD2. In germline, CDR1 is SEHNR, CDR2 FQNEAQ (reference sequence). J was trimmed by 8 bases and V by 7 bases; bases with no gene match: 3. The CDR3 runs 13 residues. CDR3 coding DNA: TGTGCCAGCACCCGGACTAGCGGGGATGAGCAGTTCTTC. Its protein is CASTRTSGDEQFF.

V and J are TRBV6-1 and TRBJ1-4; possible D gene TRBD1, 6 bases. V lost 3 bases and J 8 bases, leaving 7 bases between the germline ends. CDR1 is MNHNS, CDR2 SASEGT, per germline. The CDR3 contains 12 residues. CDR3 in DNA: TGTGCCAGCAGTGACGACAGGGAAAAACTGTTTTTT. Protein product: CASSDDREKLFF.

The chain carries TRBV18 and TRBJ2-7, with 9 bases fitting TRBD1. CDR3 length equals 14 residues. V dropped 3 bases and J dropped 4; count of bases not matched to a gene: 4. Germline values: CDR1 KGHSH, CDR2 LQKENI. The CDR3 DNA reads TGTGCCAGCTCACCCGGGACAGGGAGATACGAGCAGTACTTC. Amino acid sequence: CASSPGTGRYEQYF.

The V call is TRBV6-5, the J call TRBJ2-7, with D uncertain. Germline values: CDR1 MNHEY, CDR2 SVGAGI. Trimming left V 7 bases short and J 3 bases short, with 16 bases between. CDR3 length equals 14 residues. The CDR3 sequence is CASTLSTVLYEQYF. The CDR3 DNA sequence: TGTGCCAGCACCCTCTCTACAGTACTCTACGAGCAGTACTTC.

V usage is TRBV19 and J usage is TRBJ2-2; a possible D gene is TRBD1 (6 bases). The V gene's germline CDR1 is LNHDA and CDR2 SQIVND (reference sequence). The V and J ends lost 7 bases and 2 bases respectively, with 11 bases between them. The CDR3 runs to 14 residues. The CDR3 is CASIGTQNTGELFF. CDR3 coding DNA: TGTGCCAGTATCGGGACACAAAACACCGGGGAGCTGTTTTTT.

Written as DNA, the CDR3 is TGTGCCAGCAGTTTACCCCGTGGCGGTGGGGCTTTCTTT. Amino acids: CASSLPRGGGAFF. The V gene is TRBV28, the J gene TRBJ1-1; no clear D gene. Germline CDR1 and CDR2: MDHEN and SYDVKM. The CDR3 spans 13 residues. V lost 2 bases and J lost 11, with 15 bases in between.

The chain combines TRBV7-3 with TRBJ2-7; no reliable D call. V lost 5 bases and J 12 bases, leaving 17 bases between the germline ends. Germline-derived CDR1 and CDR2 are SGHTA and FQGTGA. The CDR3 is 12 amino acids. CDR3 DNA sequence: TGTGCCAGCAGCGAAAGAGCAGGTCCCCTGTACTTC. It yields the protein CASSERAGPLYF.

The chain combines TRBV18 with TRBJ1-6, with D perhaps TRBD1 (6 bases). Germline V gene lookup returns CDR1 KGHSH and CDR2 LQKENI. The CDR3 covers 15 residues. V was cut by 5 bases and J by 7 bases, with 15 bases left in between. CDR3 nucleotides: TGTGCCAGCTCAGGTTCGGGACACAAAAATTCACCCCTCCACTTT. Its translation is CASSGSGHKNSPLHF.